These 8 T cell receptor beta chains were sequenced from one sample in a study of blood T cell repertoires in COVID-19. Sequenced by immunoSEQ multiplex PCR; TCRdb stores in-frame clones only, minus some. The table shows approximately 110,000 clones, with more than 75% occurring only once. Sequencing was carried out using peripheral blood. Receptors originate from a woman between 40 and 50 years old with acute or convalescent COVID-19.

The chain combines TRBV29-1 with TRBJ2-7, with D possibly TRBD1 on 6 matching bases. The CDR3 contains 12 residues. V was cut by 4 bases and J by 2 bases, with 9 bases left in between. Germline lookup yields CDR1 SQVTM and CDR2 ANQGSEA. Written as DNA, the CDR3 is TGCAGCGTTGTTACAGGGACCTACGAGCAGTACTTC. This gives the protein CSVVTGTYEQYF.

The CDR3 nucleotides are TGTGCCAGCAGTGCATCCGGGACTAGAGCAACTAGCACAGATACGCAGTATTTT. It specifies CASSASGTRATSTDTQYF. The chain links TRBV5-4 to TRBJ2-3, with 8 nucleotides matching TRBD2. Germline CDR1 and CDR2: SGHNT and YYREEE (reference sequence). The CDR3 is 18 residues long. V trimming: 5 bases; J trimming: 0 bases; junction bases outside the gene matches: 14.

This chain joins TRBV3-1 (or the pseudogene TRBV3-2) and TRBJ2-3; TRBD2 aligns across 8 bases. Germline lookup yields CDR1 LGHDT and CDR2 YNNKEL (reference sequence). With 4 bases clipped from V and 6 bases from J, the junction kept 9 bases outside the gene matches. The CDR3 contains 15 residues. CDR3 DNA: TGTGCCAGCAGCCTCCGGGGGGGGACGGCGGATACGCAGTATTTT. Amino acids: CASSLRGGTADTQYF.

This clone was picked up one time. The rearrangement joins TRBV6-5 to TRBJ2-1; D is unresolved. The V end was cut by 1 base, the J end by 1 base, with 11 bases between. The CDR3 runs to 16 residues. Germline lookup yields CDR1 MNHEY and CDR2 SVGAGI. CDR3 bases: TGTGCCAGCAGTTACTTGCAGTATTCGTCCTACAATGAGCAGTTCTTC. This gives the protein CASSYLQYSSYNEQFF.

This chain links TRBV7-9 with TRBJ2-7, with 9 bases fitting TRBD1. The CDR3 is made up of 14 amino acids. V lost 5 bases to trimming and J lost 3 bases; unmatched junction nucleotides: 5. Germline CDR1 and CDR2: SEHNR and FQNEAQ (reference sequence). CDR3 region: CASSRGQGYYEQYF. In DNA form, the CDR3 reads TGTGCCAGCAGCCGGGGACAGGGTTACTACGAGCAGTACTTC.

This clone was detected ten times or more. The genes are TRBV18 and TRBJ1-1; D is unclear. Germline CDR1 KGHSH, CDR2 LQKENI. CDR3 length: 13 residues. Trimming cost V 5 bases and J 4 bases, with 11 bases left between them. Written as DNA, the CDR3 is TGTGCCAGCTCATCCGACGGGTTCACTGAAGCTTTCTTT. This encodes CASSSDGFTEAFF.

The chain carries TRBV19 and TRBJ2-1; 10 bases are shared with TRBD1. Germline V lookup: CDR1 LNHDA, CDR2 SQIVND (reference sequence). V was pared by 7 bases and J by 7 bases, with 10 bases of the junction left unmatched. The CDR3 totals 15 residues. The CDR3 DNA sequence: TGTGCCAGTACTCCGCGACAGGGGGCTAGGAATGAGCAGTTCTTC. Its protein product is CASTPRQGARNEQFF.

The chain combines TRBV7-9 with TRBJ1-3; the D is unclear. Trimming pared 4 bases from V and 7 bases from J, leaving 5 bases between. This CDR3 comprises 11 residues. Germline values: CDR1 SEHNR, CDR2 FQNEAQ (reference sequence). CDR3 DNA sequence: TGTGCCAGCAGCTCGGAGAACACCATATATTTT. Encoded protein: CASSSENTIYF.